This T cell receptor (beta chain) was identified during a study of shared clonotypes between healthy human individuals. The naive CD8 population came from CD45RO-negative cells selected for CCR7, without terminally differentiated effector memory CD45RA+ cells. Donors had no recently reported acute infections or vaccinations and were HIV-negative. At deep level, the assay was performed. Each sorted subset replicate got 200 ng genomic DNA, tens of thousands of genomes. Methods used by the authors: As immunoSEQ supplied junction-only sequences (without quality scores), filtering differed. Data came from immunoSEQ multiplex PCR; TCRdb stores just in-frame clones and leaves some out. V, J and clone size are taken as reported in that table, and D and trimming were inferred from the DNA itself. The sample has over 800,000 clones, more than 85% seen once; the top ten hold approximately 25%. CDR3 length: 12 amino acids. Trimming left V 6 bases short and J 4 bases short, with 9 bases between. CDR1 and CDR2 (germline): PRHDT, FYEKMQ (reference sequence).

The clonotype originates from a man between 25 and 39 years old in good health. The V and J genes are TRBV13 and TRBJ1-2; D gene unclear. Material: naive CD8+ T cells sorted from blood. CDR3 DNA: TGTGCCAGCAGGAAGGACGCCTATGGCTACACCTTC. The encoded protein is CASRKDAYGYTF.